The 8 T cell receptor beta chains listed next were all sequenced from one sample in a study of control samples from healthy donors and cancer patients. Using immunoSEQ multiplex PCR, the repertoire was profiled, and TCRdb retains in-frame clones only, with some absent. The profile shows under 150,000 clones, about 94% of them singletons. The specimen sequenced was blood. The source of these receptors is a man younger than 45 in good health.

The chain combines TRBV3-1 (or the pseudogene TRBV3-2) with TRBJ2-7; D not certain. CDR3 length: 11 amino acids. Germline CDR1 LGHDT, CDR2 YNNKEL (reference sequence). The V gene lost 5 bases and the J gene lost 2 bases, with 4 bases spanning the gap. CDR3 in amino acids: CASSSTYEQYF. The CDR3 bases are TGTGCCAGCAGCTCAACCTACGAGCAGTACTTC.

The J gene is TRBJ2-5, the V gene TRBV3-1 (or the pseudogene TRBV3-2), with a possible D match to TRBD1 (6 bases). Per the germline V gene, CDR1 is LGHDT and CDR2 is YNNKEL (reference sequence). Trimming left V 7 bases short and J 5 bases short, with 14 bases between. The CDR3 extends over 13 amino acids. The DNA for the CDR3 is TGTGCCAGCACCTACAGGGCTGGCGAGACCCAGTACTTC. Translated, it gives CASTYRAGETQYF.

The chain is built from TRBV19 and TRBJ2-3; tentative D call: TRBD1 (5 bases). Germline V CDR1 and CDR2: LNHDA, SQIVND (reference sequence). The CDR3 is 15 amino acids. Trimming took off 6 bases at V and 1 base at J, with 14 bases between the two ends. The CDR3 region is CASSPQGWGTDTQYF. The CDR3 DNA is TGTGCCAGTAGCCCCCAGGGATGGGGCACAGATACGCAGTATTTT.

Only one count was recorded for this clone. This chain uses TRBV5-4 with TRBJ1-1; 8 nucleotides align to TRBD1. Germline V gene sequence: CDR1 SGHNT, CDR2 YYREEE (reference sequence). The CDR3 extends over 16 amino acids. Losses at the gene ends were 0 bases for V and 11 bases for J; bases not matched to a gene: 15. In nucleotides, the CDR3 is TGTGCCAGCAGCTTGGGTTTGACAGGGGAGCCTACCAGGGCTTTCTTT. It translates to CASSLGLTGEPTRAFF. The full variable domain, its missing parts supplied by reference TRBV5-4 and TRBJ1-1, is ETGVTQSPTHLIKTRGQQVTLRCSSQSGHNTVSWYQQALGQGPQFIFQYYREEENGRGNFPPRFSGLQFPNYSSELNVNALELDDSALYLCASSLGLTGEPTRAFFGQGTRLTVV.

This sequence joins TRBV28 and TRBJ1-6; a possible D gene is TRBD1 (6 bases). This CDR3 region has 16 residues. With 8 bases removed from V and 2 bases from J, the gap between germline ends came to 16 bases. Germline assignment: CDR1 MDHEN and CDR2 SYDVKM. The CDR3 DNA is TGTGCCAGCGAAAGCGGGGGGGCAGCCTATAATTCACCCCTCCACTTT. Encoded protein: CASESGGAAYNSPLHF.

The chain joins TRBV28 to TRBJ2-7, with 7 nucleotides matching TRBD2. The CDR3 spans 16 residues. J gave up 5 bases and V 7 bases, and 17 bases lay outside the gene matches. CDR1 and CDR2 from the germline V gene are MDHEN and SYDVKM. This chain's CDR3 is CASNFLDPRGNNEQYF. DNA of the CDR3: TGTGCCAGCAACTTTTTGGACCCGCGGGGGAACAACGAGCAGTACTTC.

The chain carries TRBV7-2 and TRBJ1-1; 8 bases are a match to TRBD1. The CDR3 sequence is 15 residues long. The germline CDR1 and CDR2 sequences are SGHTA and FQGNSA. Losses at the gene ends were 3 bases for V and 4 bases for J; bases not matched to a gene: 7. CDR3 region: CASSFVDRGGTEAFF. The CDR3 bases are TGTGCCAGCAGCTTCGTTGACAGGGGAGGCACTGAAGCTTTCTTT.

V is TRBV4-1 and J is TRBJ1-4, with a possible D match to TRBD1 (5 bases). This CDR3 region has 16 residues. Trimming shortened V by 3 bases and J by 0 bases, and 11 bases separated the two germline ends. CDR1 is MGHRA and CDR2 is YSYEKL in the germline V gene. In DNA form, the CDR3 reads TGCGCCAGCAGCCAGCAACAGGTTGCAACTAATGAAAAACTGTTTTTT. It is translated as CASSQQQVATNEKLFF.